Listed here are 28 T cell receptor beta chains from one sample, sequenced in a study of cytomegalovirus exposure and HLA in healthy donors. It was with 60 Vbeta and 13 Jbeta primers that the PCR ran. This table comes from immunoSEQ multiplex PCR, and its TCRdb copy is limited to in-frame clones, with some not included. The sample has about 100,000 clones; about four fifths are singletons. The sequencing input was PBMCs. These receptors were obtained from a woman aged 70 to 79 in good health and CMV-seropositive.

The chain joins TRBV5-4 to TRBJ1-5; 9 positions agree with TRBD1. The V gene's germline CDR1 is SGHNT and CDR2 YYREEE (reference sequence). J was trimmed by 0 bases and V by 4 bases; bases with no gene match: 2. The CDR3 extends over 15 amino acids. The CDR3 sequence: CASSPGQGSNQPQHF. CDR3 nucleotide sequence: TGTGCCAGCAGCCCGGGACAGGGTAGCAATCAGCCCCAGCATTTT.

CDR3 nucleotide sequence: TGCAGCGTTGAAGTTAGTGGACAGGGTTACGAGCAGTACTTC. Its protein product is CSVEVSGQGYEQYF. The V call is TRBV29-1, the J call TRBJ2-5, with 8 nucleotides matching TRBD1. Judging by the DNA end, TRBJ2-7 fits better; the J call may be wrong. This CDR3 has 14 amino acids. Germline CDR1 SQVTM, CDR2 ANQGSEA.

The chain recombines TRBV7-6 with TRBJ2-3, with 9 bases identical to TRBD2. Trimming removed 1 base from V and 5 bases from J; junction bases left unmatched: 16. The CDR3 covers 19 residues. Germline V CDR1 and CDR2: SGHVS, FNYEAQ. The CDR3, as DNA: TGTGCCAGCAGCTTAGGGCTCGCGGCGGGAGGGCCTTCGGGAGATACGCAGTATTTT. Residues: CASSLGLAAGGPSGDTQYF. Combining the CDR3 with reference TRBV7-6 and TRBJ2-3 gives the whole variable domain GAGVSQSPRYKVTKRGQDVALRCDPISGHVSLYWYRQALGQGPEFLTYFNYEAQQDKSGLPNDRFSAERPEGSISTLTIQRTEQRDSAMYRCASSLGLAAGGPSGDTQYFGPGTRLTVL.

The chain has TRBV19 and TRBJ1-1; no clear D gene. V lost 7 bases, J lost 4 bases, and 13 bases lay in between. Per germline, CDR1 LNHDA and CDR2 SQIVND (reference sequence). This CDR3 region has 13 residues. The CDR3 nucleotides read TGTGCCAGTAATATCCCCGGGAGCACTGAAGCTTTCTTT. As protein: CASNIPGSTEAFF.

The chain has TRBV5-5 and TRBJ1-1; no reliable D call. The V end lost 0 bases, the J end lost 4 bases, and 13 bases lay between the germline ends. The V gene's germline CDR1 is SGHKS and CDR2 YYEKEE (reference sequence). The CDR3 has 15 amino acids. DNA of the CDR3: TGTGCCAGCAGCTTGGCCTACTTATTCGCCACTGAAGCTTTCTTT. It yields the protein CASSLAYLFATEAFF.

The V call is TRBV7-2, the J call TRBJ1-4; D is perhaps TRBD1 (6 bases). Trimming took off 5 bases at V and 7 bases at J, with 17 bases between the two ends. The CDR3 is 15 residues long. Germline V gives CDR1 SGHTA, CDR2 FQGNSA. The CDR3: CASSPYSLRGEKLFF. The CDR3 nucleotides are TGTGCCAGCAGCCCGTACAGCCTCAGGGGTGAAAAACTGTTTTTT.

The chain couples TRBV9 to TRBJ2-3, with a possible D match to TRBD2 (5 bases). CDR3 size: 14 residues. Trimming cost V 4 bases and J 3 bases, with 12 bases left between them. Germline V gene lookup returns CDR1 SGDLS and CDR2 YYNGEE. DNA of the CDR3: TGTGCCAGCAGCCCCCGGACGGGAACAGATACGCAGTATTTT. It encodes CASSPRTGTDTQYF. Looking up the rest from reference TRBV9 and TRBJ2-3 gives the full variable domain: DSGVTQTPKHLITATGQRVTLRCSPRSGDLSVYWYQQSLDQGLQFLIQYYNGEERAKGNILERFSAQQFPDLHSELNLSSLELGDSALYFCASSPRTGTDTQYFGPGTRLTVL.

The CDR3 is CASSHPRGEGKTQYF. The CDR3 nucleotides are TGCGCCAGCAGCCACCCTAGAGGGGAGGGAAAGACCCAGTACTTC. This rearrangement joins TRBV4-1 to TRBJ2-5; 7 positions match TRBD2. Germline-derived CDR1 and CDR2 are MGHRA and YSYEKL. The CDR3 is 15 amino acids. Trimming removed 3 bases from V and 6 bases from J; junction bases left unmatched: 10.

The CDR3 region has the DNA TGTGCCAGCACGCCCTTCAGTAATCAGCCCCAGCATTTT. Its translation: CASTPFSNQPQHF. This chain uses TRBV6-1 with TRBJ1-5; D not certain. CDR1 and CDR2 (germline): MNHNS, SASEGT. This CDR3 spans 13 amino acids. V lost 7 bases, J lost 4 bases, and 11 bases lay in between.

In nucleotides, the CDR3 is TGTGCCAGCAGCTTGCAAGGGGCTGAGAATACGCAGTATTTT. This translates into CASSLQGAENTQYF. The rearrangement uses TRBV5-4 and TRBJ2-3; TRBD1 might be the D (5 bases). The CDR3 is 14 residues long. The germline V gene has CDR1 SGHNT and CDR2 YYREEE (reference sequence). V lost 1 base, J lost 7 bases, and 13 bases lay in between.

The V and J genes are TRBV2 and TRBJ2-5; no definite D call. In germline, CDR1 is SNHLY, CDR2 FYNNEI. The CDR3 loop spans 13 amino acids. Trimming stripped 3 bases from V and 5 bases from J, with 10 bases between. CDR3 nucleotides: TGTGCCAGCAGTGATACTCGGGTGGAGACCCAGTACTTC. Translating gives CASSDTRVETQYF. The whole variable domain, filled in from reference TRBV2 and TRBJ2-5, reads EPEVTQTPSHQVTQMGQEVILRCVPISNHLYFYWYRQILGQKVEFLVSFYNNEISEKSEIFDDQFSVERPDGSNFTLKIRSTKLEDSAMYFCASSDTRVETQYFGPGTRLLVL.

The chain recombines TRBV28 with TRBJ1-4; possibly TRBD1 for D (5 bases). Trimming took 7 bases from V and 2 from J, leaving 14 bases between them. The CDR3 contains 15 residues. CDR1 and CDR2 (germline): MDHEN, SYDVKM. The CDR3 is CASTLPGSTNEKLFF. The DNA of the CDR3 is TGTGCCAGCACTCTCCCAGGGTCCACTAATGAAAAACTGTTTTTT.

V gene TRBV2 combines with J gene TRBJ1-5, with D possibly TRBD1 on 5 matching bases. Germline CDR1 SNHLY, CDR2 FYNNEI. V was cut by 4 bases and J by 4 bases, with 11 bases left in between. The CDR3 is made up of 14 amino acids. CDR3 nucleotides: TGTGCCAGCAGTGGAACGAAGGGGAATCAGCCCCAGCATTTT. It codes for CASSGTKGNQPQHF.

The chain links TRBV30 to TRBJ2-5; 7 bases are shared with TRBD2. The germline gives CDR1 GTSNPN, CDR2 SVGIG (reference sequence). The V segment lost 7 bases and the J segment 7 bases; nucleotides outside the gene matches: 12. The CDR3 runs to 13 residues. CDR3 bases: TGTGCCTTGACTAGCTACCGCCGAGTGACCCAGTACTTC. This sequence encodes CALTSYRRVTQYF.

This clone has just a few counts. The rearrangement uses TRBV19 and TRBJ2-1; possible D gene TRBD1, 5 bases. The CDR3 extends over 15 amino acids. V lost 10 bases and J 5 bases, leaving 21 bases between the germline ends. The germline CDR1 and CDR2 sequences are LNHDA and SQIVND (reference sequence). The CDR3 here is CATLSLSPGNNEQFF. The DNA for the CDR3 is TGTGCCACATTATCCTTGAGCCCAGGGAACAATGAGCAGTTCTTC. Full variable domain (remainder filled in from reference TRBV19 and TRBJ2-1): DGGITQSPKYLFRKEGQNVTLSCEQNLNHDAMYWYRQDPGQGLRLIYYSQIVNDFQKGDIAEGYSVSREKKESFPLTVTSAQKNPTAFYLCATLSLSPGNNEQFFGPGTRLTVL.

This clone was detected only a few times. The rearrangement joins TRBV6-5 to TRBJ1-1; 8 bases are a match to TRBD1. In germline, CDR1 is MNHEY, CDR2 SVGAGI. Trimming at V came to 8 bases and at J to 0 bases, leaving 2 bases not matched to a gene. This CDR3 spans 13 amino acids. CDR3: CASRDRLNTEAFF. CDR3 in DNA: TGTGCCAGCCGGGACAGGCTGAACACTGAAGCTTTCTTT.

CDR3 sequence (DNA): TGCGCCAGCAGTCAACAGGGTTACACTGAAGCTTTCTTT. It encodes CASSQQGYTEAFF. The chain couples TRBV5-1 to TRBJ1-1; possible D gene TRBD1, 6 bases. Germline CDR1 is SGHRS and CDR2 is YFSETQ. The ends were cut back, 5 bases at V and 3 bases at J, with 11 bases in the middle. CDR3 length: 13 amino acids.

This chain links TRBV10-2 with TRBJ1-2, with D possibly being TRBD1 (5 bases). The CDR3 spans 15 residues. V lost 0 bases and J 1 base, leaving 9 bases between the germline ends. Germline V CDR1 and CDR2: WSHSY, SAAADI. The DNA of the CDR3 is TGCGCCAGCAGTGAGTCGGGGGGACTTAACTATGGCTACACCTTC. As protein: CASSESGGLNYGYTF.

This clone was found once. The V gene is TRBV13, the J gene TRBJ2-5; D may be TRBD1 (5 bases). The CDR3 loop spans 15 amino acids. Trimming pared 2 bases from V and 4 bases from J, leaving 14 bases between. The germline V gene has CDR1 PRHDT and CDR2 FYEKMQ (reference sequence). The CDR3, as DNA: TGTGCCAGCAGCTTAAGGTATGGGGCTAGAGAGACCCAGTACTTC. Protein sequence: CASSLRYGARETQYF.

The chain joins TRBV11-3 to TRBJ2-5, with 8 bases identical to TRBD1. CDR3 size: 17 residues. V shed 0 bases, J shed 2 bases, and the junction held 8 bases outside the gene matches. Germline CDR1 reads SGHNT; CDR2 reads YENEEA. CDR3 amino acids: CASSLDRGTGVQETQYF. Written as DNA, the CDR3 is TGTGCCAGCAGCTTAGATCGGGGGACAGGAGTACAAGAGACCCAGTACTTC.

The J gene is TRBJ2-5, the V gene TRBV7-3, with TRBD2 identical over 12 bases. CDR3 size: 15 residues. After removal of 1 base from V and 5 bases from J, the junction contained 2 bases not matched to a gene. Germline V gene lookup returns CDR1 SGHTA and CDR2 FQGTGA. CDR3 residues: CASSLRLAGVETQYF. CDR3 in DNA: TGTGCCAGCAGCTTAAGACTAGCGGGAGTTGAGACCCAGTACTTC.

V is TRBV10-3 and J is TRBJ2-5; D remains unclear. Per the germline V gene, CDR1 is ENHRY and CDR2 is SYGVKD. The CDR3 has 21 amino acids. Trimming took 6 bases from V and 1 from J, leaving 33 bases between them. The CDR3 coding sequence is TGTGCCATCAGGGAACATAACGAATTCGACAAAGAAGCCCCCCTCCAAGAGACCCAGTACTTC. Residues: CAIREHNEFDKEAPLQETQYF.

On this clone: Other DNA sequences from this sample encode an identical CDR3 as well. CDR3 DNA sequence: TGTGCCAGCAGCTTAGGGGGGACACAGAACACTGAAGCTTTCTTT. Translated: CASSLGGTQNTEAFF. V gene TRBV7-9 combines with J gene TRBJ1-1; weak D call: TRBD1 (6 bases). The CDR3 totals 15 residues. Trimming left V 1 base short and J 1 base short, with 10 bases between. Per the germline V gene, CDR1 is SEHNR and CDR2 is FQNEAQ (reference sequence). The complete variable domain, with remaining parts taken from reference TRBV7-9 and TRBJ1-1, reads DTGVSQNPRHKITKRGQNVTFRCDPISEHNRLYWYRQTLGQGPEFLTYFQNEAQLEKSRLLSDRFSAERPKGSFSTLEIQRTEQGDSAMYLCASSLGGTQNTEAFFGQGTRLTVV.

The CDR3: CASSKPGLVEVGELFF. CDR3 coding DNA: TGTGCCAGCAGTAAACCGGGACTAGTGGAAGTGGGGGAGCTGTTTTTT. This chain connects TRBV28 to TRBJ2-2; 8 bases match TRBD2. The V segment lost 5 bases and the J segment 8 bases; nucleotides outside the gene matches: 13. The CDR3 runs 16 residues. Per germline, CDR1 MDHEN and CDR2 SYDVKM. The full variable domain, rest sourced from reference TRBV28 and TRBJ2-2, is DVKVTQSSRYLVKRTGEKVFLECVQDMDHENMFWYRQDPGLGLRLIYFSYDVKMKEKGDIPEGYSVSREKKERFSLILESASTNQTSMYLCASSKPGLVEVGELFFGEGSRLTVL.

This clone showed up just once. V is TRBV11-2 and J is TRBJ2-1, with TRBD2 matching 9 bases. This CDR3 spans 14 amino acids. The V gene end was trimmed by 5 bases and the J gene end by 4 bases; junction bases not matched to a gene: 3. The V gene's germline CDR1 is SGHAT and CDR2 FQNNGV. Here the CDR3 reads CASSPTSGYNEQFF. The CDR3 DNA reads TGTGCCAGCAGCCCGACTAGCGGATACAATGAGCAGTTCTTC. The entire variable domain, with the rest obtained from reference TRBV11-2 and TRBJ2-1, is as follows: EAGVAQSPRYKIIEKRQSVAFWCNPISGHATLYWYQQILGQGPKLLIQFQNNGVVDDSQLPKDRFSAERLKGVDSTLKIQPAKLEDSAVYLCASSPTSGYNEQFFGPGTRLTVL.

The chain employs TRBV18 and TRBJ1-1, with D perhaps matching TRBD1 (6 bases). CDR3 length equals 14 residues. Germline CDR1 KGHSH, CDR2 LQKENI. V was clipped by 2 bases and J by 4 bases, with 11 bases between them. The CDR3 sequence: CASSPDKGGTEAFF. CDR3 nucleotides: TGTGCCAGCTCACCAGACAAAGGGGGCACTGAAGCTTTCTTT.

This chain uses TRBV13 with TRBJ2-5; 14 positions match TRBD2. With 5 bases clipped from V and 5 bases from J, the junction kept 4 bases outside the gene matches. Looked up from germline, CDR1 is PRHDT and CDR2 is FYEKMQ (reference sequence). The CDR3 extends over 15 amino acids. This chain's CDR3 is CASSGLAGGAETQYF. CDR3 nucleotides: TGTGCCAGCAGCGGACTAGCGGGAGGTGCTGAGACCCAGTACTTC. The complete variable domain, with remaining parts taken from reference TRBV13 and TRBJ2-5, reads AAGVIQSPRHLIKEKRETATLKCYPIPRHDTVYWYQQGPGQDPQFLISFYEKMQSDKGSIPDRFSAQQFSDYHSELNMSSLELGDSALYFCASSGLAGGAETQYFGPGTRLLVL.

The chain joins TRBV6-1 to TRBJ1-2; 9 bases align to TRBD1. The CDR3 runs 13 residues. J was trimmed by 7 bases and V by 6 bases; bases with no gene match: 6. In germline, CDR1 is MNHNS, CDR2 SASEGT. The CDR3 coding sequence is TGTGCCAGCAGAACAGGGGGCGATGGTGGCTACACCTTC. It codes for CASRTGGDGGYTF.